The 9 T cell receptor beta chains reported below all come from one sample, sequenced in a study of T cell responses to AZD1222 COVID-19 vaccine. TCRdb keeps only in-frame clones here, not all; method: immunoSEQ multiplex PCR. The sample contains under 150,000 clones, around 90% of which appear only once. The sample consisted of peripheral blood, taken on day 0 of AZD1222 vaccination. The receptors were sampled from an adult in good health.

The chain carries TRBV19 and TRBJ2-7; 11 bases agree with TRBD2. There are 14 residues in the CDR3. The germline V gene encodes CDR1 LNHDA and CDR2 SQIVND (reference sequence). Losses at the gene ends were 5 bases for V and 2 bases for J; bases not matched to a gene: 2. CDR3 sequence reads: CASSPGLAAYEQYF. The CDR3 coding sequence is TGTGCCAGTAGTCCGGGACTAGCGGCCTACGAGCAGTACTTC.

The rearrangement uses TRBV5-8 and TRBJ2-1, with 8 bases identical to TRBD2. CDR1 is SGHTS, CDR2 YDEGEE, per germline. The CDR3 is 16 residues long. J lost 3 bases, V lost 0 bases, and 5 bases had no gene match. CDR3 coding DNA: TGTGCCAGCAGCTTGGTTGCGGGAGGCATCTACAATGAGCAGTTCTTC. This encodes CASSLVAGGIYNEQFF.

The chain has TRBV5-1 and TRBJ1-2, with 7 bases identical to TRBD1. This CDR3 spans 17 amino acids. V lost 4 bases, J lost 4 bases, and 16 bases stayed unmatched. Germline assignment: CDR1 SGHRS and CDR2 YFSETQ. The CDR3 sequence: CASSPTAGQAESYGYTF. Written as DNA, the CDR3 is TGCGCCAGCAGCCCCACGGCAGGACAGGCGGAAAGCTATGGCTACACCTTC. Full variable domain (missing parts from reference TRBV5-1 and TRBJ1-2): KAGVTQTPRYLIKTRGQQVTLSCSPISGHRSVSWYQQTPGQGLQFLFEYFSETQRNKGNFPGRFSGRQFSNSRSEMNVSTLELGDSALYLCASSPTAGQAESYGYTFGSGTRLTVV.

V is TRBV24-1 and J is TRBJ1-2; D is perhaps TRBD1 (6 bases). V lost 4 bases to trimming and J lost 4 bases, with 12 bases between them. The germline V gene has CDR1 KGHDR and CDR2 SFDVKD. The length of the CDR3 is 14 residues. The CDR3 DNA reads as TGTGCCACCAGTGACCCTACGGACAGCTATGGCTACACCTTC. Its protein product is CATSDPTDSYGYTF.

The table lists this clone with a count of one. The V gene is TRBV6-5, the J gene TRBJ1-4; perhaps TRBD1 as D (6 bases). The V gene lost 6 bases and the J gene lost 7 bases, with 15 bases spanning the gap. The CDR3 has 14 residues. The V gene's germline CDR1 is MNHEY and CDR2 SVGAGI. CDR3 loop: CASRQGTTSEKLFF. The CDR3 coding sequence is TGTGCCAGCAGACAGGGAACGACGTCTGAAAAACTGTTTTTT.

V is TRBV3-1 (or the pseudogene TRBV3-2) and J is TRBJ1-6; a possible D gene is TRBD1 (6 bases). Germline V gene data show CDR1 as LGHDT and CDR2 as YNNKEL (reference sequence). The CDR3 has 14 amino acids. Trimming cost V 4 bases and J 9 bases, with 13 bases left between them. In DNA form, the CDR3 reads TGTGCCAGCAGCCGACAGGCTCTGGGTTCACCCCTCCACTTT. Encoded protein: CASSRQALGSPLHF.

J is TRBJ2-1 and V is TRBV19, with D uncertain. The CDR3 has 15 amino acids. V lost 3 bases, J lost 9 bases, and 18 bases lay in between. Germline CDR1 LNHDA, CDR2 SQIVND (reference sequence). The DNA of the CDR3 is TGTGCCAGTAGTATTGCCGGAAGACTGGGCGGTGAGCAGTTCTTC. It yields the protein CASSIAGRLGGEQFF.

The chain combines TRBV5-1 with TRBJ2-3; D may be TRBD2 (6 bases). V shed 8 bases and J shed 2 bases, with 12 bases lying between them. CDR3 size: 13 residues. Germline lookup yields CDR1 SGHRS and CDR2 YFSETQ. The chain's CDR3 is CASRGGATDTQYF. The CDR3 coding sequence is TGCGCCAGTCGCGGCGGGGCCACAGATACGCAGTATTTT. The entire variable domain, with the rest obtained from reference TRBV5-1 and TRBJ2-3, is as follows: KAGVTQTPRYLIKTRGQQVTLSCSPISGHRSVSWYQQTPGQGLQFLFEYFSETQRNKGNFPGRFSGRQFSNSRSEMNVSTLELGDSALYLCASRGGATDTQYFGPGTRLTVL.

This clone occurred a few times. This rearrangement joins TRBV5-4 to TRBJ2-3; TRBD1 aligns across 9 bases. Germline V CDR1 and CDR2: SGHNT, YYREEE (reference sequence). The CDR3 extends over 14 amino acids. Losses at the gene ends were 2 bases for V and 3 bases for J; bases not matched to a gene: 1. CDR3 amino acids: CASSFGQGTDTQYF. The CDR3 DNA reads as TGTGCCAGCAGCTTCGGACAGGGGACAGATACGCAGTATTTT.